The 28 T cell receptor beta chains below all came from one sample that was sequenced in a study of blood T cell repertoires in COVID-19. Produced via immunoSEQ multiplex PCR; TCRdb's table is partial and in-frame only. In the table there are more than 95,000 clones, approximately 80% of which are singletons. The sample taken for sequencing was peripheral blood. Receptor source: a man between 65 and 80 years old with active or convalescent COVID-19.

The J gene is TRBJ2-1, the V gene TRBV7-3; D possibly corresponds to TRBD1 (5 bases). Looked up from germline, CDR1 is SGHTA and CDR2 is FQGTGA. Trimming removed 5 bases from V and 11 bases from J, with 13 bases in between. CDR3 length: 12 residues. The CDR3 sequence is CASSPLPGQQFF. The CDR3 bases are TGTGCCAGCAGCCCACTCCCAGGGCAGCAGTTCTTC.

The DNA for the CDR3 is TGCGCCAGCAGCTTAGGTGTATCCCGGAGCTCTGGGGCCAACGTCCTGACTTTC. Translation gives CASSLGVSRSSGANVLTF. The V call is TRBV5-1, the J call TRBJ2-6, with no clear D. The germline gives CDR1 SGHRS, CDR2 YFSETQ. The CDR3 contains 18 residues. V was shortened by 2 bases and J by 0 bases, with 15 bases between the two germline ends.

DNA for the CDR3: TGTGCCAGCAGCACCCGGACAGGGGGGTTTGACACCATATATTTT. The encoded protein is CASSTRTGGFDTIYF. The chain has TRBV9 and TRBJ1-3, with TRBD1 identical over 10 bases. With V trimmed by 4 bases and J by 8 bases, 9 bases remained unmatched. CDR1 and CDR2 from the germline V gene are SGDLS and YYNGEE. The CDR3 has 15 residues. Full variable domain (missing parts from reference TRBV9 and TRBJ1-3): DSGVTQTPKHLITATGQRVTLRCSPRSGDLSVYWYQQSLDQGLQFLIQYYNGEERAKGNILERFSAQQFPDLHSELNLSSLELGDSALYFCASSTRTGGFDTIYFGEGSWLTVV.

This chain uses TRBV5-1 with TRBJ2-1; tentative D call: TRBD1 (5 bases). Germline V gene sequence: CDR1 SGHRS, CDR2 YFSETQ. This CDR3 spans 16 amino acids. The germline V and J ends were trimmed by 0 bases and 6 bases, with 16 bases remaining between them. The CDR3 region has the DNA TGCGCCAGCAGCTTGGCCGCAGGGATTGTGGGCAATGAGCAGTTCTTC. It translates to CASSLAAGIVGNEQFF.

This clone was seen once. This chain links TRBV5-1 with TRBJ2-1; perhaps TRBD2 as D (5 bases). Trimming shortened V by 2 bases and J by 6 bases, and 30 bases separated the two germline ends. This CDR3 spans 20 amino acids. CDR1 and CDR2 (germline): SGHRS, YFSETQ. The CDR3 protein is CASSFLSLSTLPGSLNEQFF. DNA of the CDR3: TGCGCCAGCAGCTTTCTCTCGCTCTCGACTCTTCCGGGATCCCTCAATGAGCAGTTCTTC.

V is TRBV4-2 and J is TRBJ2-2; 7 bases are a match to TRBD1. Germline assignment: CDR1 LGHNA and CDR2 YNFKEQ. V dropped 1 base and J dropped 4; count of bases not matched to a gene: 6. This CDR3 spans 16 amino acids. CDR3 region: CASSQAQGTGTGELFF. The CDR3 DNA sequence: TGTGCCAGCAGCCAAGCACAGGGGACGGGCACCGGGGAGCTGTTTTTT.

The chain combines TRBV30 with TRBJ2-7; a possible D gene is TRBD2 (6 bases). Germline CDR1 reads GTSNPN; CDR2 reads SVGIG (reference sequence). The length of the CDR3 is 15 residues. V lost 4 bases to trimming and J lost 2 bases, with 18 bases between them. For the CDR3, the DNA is TGTGCCTGGAACGCGCCCGAGGAGGGCACCTACGAGCAGTACTTC. Encoded protein: CAWNAPEEGTYEQYF.

This chain uses TRBV5-5 with TRBJ2-7; 9 bases line up with TRBD2. Per the germline V gene, CDR1 is SGHKS and CDR2 is YYEKEE (reference sequence). This CDR3 comprises 18 residues. With 4 bases clipped from V and 4 bases from J, the junction kept 18 bases outside the gene matches. The CDR3 region is CASSPLHNSGGLQYEQYF. The CDR3 nucleotides are TGTGCCAGCAGCCCCCTCCACAACAGCGGGGGGCTTCAATACGAGCAGTACTTC.

The genes are TRBV27 and TRBJ1-5; no reliable D call. Germline loops: CDR1 MNHEY, CDR2 SMNVEV (reference sequence). The CDR3 spans 16 residues. Trimming took 0 bases from V and 3 from J, leaving 12 bases between them. As DNA, the CDR3 is TGTGCCAGCAGTTTATCGAAAGCGGGGTCCAATCAGCCCCAGCATTTT. Translated, it gives CASSLSKAGSNQPQHF.

This sequence joins TRBV5-8 and TRBJ2-2; 9 bases align to TRBD1. J was trimmed by 6 bases and V by 3 bases; bases with no gene match: 9. Germline CDR1 reads SGHTS; CDR2 reads YDEGEE. The CDR3 loop spans 16 amino acids. This chain's CDR3 is CASSWGDREQAGELFF. The CDR3 DNA is TGTGCCAGCAGCTGGGGGGACAGGGAGCAAGCCGGGGAGCTGTTTTTT.

The chain combines TRBV10-2 with TRBJ2-1, with TRBD2 matching over 14 bases. In germline, CDR1 is WSHSY, CDR2 SAAADI. V lost 6 bases and J lost 6; bases outside the gene matches: 10. The CDR3 has 17 residues. CDR3 DNA sequence: TGCGCCAGCAGAAAAACAGGACTAGCGGGGGGAAGCAATGAGCAGTTCTTC. Its translation is CASRKTGLAGGSNEQFF.

The V and J genes are TRBV28 and TRBJ2-2; TRBD1 aligns across 7 bases. V gave up 0 bases and J gave up 3 bases; unmatched junction bases: 4. CDR1 is MDHEN and CDR2 is SYDVKM in the germline V gene. The CDR3 contains 16 residues. The CDR3 bases are TGTGCCAGCAGTTTATGGGAAGGGGGCGACACCGGGGAGCTGTTTTTT. Protein: CASSLWEGGDTGELFF.

The chain employs TRBV6-5 and TRBJ1-3, with D uncertain. This CDR3 is 13 amino acids long. CDR1 and CDR2 from the germline V gene are MNHEY and SVGAGI. Trimming left V 4 bases short and J 2 bases short, with 6 bases between. The CDR3 loop reads CASSLGPGNTIYF. In DNA, the CDR3 is TGTGCCAGCAGTTTGGGCCCTGGAAACACCATATATTTT.

In the case of this clone: The junction departs from the called germline gene at one end, perhaps through a read error. The V call is TRBV28, the J call TRBJ1-6; TRBD1 matches 8 bases. Germline lookup yields CDR1 MDHEN and CDR2 SYDVKM. The CDR3 runs 13 residues. The CDR3 sequence is CASSGQGDSPPHF. The CDR3 DNA reads TGTGCCAGCAGCGGACAGGGTGATTCACCCCCCCACTTT.

This sequence joins TRBV3-1 (or the pseudogene TRBV3-2) and TRBJ1-1; 10 bases agree with TRBD1. V lost 4 bases, J lost 0 bases, and 2 bases stayed unmatched. The CDR3 has 15 residues. Germline CDR1 is LGHDT and CDR2 is YNNKEL (reference sequence). CDR3 in amino acids: CASSRGTGVNTEAFF. The CDR3 DNA sequence: TGTGCCAGCAGCCGTGGGACAGGGGTGAACACTGAAGCTTTCTTT.

The V gene is TRBV5-1, the J gene TRBJ2-3; TRBD1 matches at 7 bases. V dropped 2 bases and J dropped 2; count of bases not matched to a gene: 5. CDR1 and CDR2 (germline): SGHRS, YFSETQ. CDR3 length: 15 residues. CDR3 nucleotide sequence: TGCGCCAGCAGCTTACAGGGGTTGCTCACAGATACGCAGTATTTT. Translating it yields CASSLQGLLTDTQYF.

The gene calls are TRBV18 and TRBJ2-2; D perhaps matches TRBD1 (6 bases). V shed 2 bases and J shed 6 bases, with 19 bases lying between them. Germline-derived CDR1 and CDR2 are KGHSH and LQKENI. The CDR3 runs to 17 residues. DNA of the CDR3: TGTGCCAGCTCACCATCAGCCGGCAGGGGACGGGCCGGGGAGCTGTTTTTT. Translation gives CASSPSAGRGRAGELFF.

The chain employs TRBV7-9 and TRBJ2-2; D possibly corresponds to TRBD2 (7 bases). The CDR3 is made up of 15 amino acids. The germline V gene encodes CDR1 SEHNR and CDR2 FQNEAQ (reference sequence). Trimming removed 5 bases from V and 5 bases from J, with 15 bases in between. The CDR3 bases are TGTGCCAGCAGCGGCGGGGGCTTGAGGACCGGGGAGCTGTTTTTT. It yields the protein CASSGGGLRTGELFF.

V and J are TRBV4-2 and TRBJ1-5, with 10 bases aligning to TRBD1. The CDR3 is 16 residues long. The V and J ends lost 3 bases and 4 bases, in that order; junction bases with no gene match: 6. Germline values: CDR1 LGHNA, CDR2 YNFKEQ. CDR3 loop: CASSQNPGQGNQPQHF. The CDR3 DNA follows: TGTGCCAGCAGCCAGAATCCGGGACAGGGGAATCAGCCCCAGCATTTT.

The gene calls are TRBV30 and TRBJ2-7; D is uncertain. Trimming stripped 1 base from V and 5 bases from J, with 6 bases between. The CDR3 spans 11 residues. The germline gives CDR1 GTSNPN, CDR2 SVGIG (reference sequence). As DNA, the CDR3 is TGTGCCTGGAGTGCCGCGGACGAGCAGTACTTC. Amino acids: CAWSAADEQYF.

The chain is built from TRBV7-3 and TRBJ2-1; weak D call: TRBD2 (6 bases). The CDR3 has 15 residues. Between the trimmed V and J ends, which lost 0 bases and 7 bases, there was a span of 13 bases. Germline V gene data show CDR1 as SGHTA and CDR2 as FQGTGA. CDR3: CASSLTSGMWNEQFF. CDR3 in DNA: TGTGCCAGCAGCTTAACTAGCGGAATGTGGAATGAGCAGTTCTTC.

The rearrangement joins TRBV4-3 to TRBJ1-6, with D possibly being TRBD1 (5 bases). V lost 0 bases to trimming and J lost 9 bases, with 15 bases between them. The germline gives CDR1 LGHNA, CDR2 YSLEER. This CDR3 has 16 residues. The CDR3 protein is CASSQEGDSGTSPLHF. Written as DNA, the CDR3 is TGCGCCAGCAGCCAAGAGGGCGATAGCGGGACTTCACCCCTCCACTTT.

The chain joins TRBV7-8 to TRBJ2-3; 7 bases agree with TRBD1. V dropped 0 bases and J dropped 8; count of bases not matched to a gene: 8. This CDR3 contains 15 residues. CDR1 and CDR2 from the germline V gene are SGHVS and FQNEAQ. The CDR3 nucleotides read TGTGCCAGCAGCTTAGCCGGGACAGAGAACCCTACGCAGTATTTT. It codes for CASSLAGTENPTQYF.

The chain links TRBV6-5 to TRBJ1-4; a possible D gene is TRBD1 (6 bases). Per the germline V gene, CDR1 is MNHEY and CDR2 is SVGAGI. This CDR3 is built from 16 residues. Trimming pared 2 bases from V and 0 bases from J, leaving 10 bases between. Written as DNA, the CDR3 is TGTGCCAGCAGTTACGGGGACACCACAACTAATGAAAAACTGTTTTTT. Protein product: CASSYGDTTTNEKLFF.

DNA of the CDR3: TGTGCCAGCAGCTTAGATCAGGCCCAATCGGGGGGTGAGCAGTTCTTC. This encodes CASSLDQAQSGGEQFF. The V call is TRBV7-2, the J call TRBJ2-1; 7 bases are shared with TRBD2. Per germline, CDR1 SGHTA and CDR2 FQGNSA. The V gene end was trimmed by 1 base and the J gene end by 9 bases; junction bases not matched to a gene: 12. This CDR3 region has 16 residues.

This sequence joins TRBV29-1 and TRBJ2-1; 9 bases are a match to TRBD2. CDR1 SQVTM and CDR2 ANQGSEA come from the germline V gene. CDR3 size: 18 residues. Trimming took 0 bases from V and 12 from J; bases not matched to a gene: 21. DNA of the CDR3: TGCAGCGTTGAAGATTCTTGGGGCGTGGGACTAGCCTCCCCTGGGCAGTTCTTC. Translating it yields CSVEDSWGVGLASPGQFF.

This clone came up a few times. This chain links TRBV5-4 with TRBJ2-3; 7 nucleotides line up with TRBD2. CDR1 SGHNT and CDR2 YYREEE come from the germline V gene (reference sequence). V lost 5 bases and J lost 2; bases outside the gene matches: 5. This CDR3 spans 14 amino acids. DNA of the CDR3: TGTGCCAGCAGTGGTCGGGGGGTCACAGATACGCAGTATTTT. Its protein is CASSGRGVTDTQYF.

The chain employs TRBV5-4 and TRBJ2-1; 8 bases match TRBD1. V lost 2 bases to trimming and J lost 5 bases; unmatched junction nucleotides: 9. The CDR3 spans 16 residues. From germline, CDR1 is SGHNT and CDR2 YYREEE (reference sequence). CDR3 region: CASSFGGQGRDNEQFF. The DNA of the CDR3 is TGTGCCAGCAGCTTTGGCGGACAGGGTCGGGACAATGAGCAGTTCTTC.